Presented here are 32 T cell receptor beta chains from one specimen sequenced in a study of T cell repertoires in cytomegalovirus infection. TCRdb re-derived calls from the reads in MiXCR, one entry per CDR3 protein. The data show roughly 100,000 distinct CDR3 sequences, approximately 45% seen once. No antigens are known for them. The specimen comprised CD8+ T cells from cultured PBMCs, sampled from culture after CMV antigen stimulation. These receptors were collected from a human donor in good health (CMV status not recorded). Some clones in this sample may be carry-over from other donors' samples.

This clonotype has only a few counts. The rearrangement links TRBV4-1 to TRBJ2-7; TRBD1 agrees at 10 bases. Germline CDR1 is MGHRA and CDR2 is YSYEKL. The CDR3 is made up of 16 amino acids. Germline trimming cut 3 bases from V and 3 bases from J; bases unmatched to any gene: 8. As DNA, the CDR3 is TGCGCCAGCAGCCACCGGACAGGGGGATCTTACTACGAGCAGTACTTC. Amino acids: CASSHRTGGSYYEQYF.

This clonotype occurred many times. V and J are TRBV5-1 and TRBJ2-1; 9 bases match TRBD1. Germline V lookup: CDR1 SGHRS, CDR2 YFSETQ. The CDR3 length is 15 residues. V gave up 2 bases and J gave up 10 bases; unmatched junction bases: 10. The CDR3 here is CASSLMTGGRSEQFF. CDR3 DNA sequence: TGCGCCAGCAGCTTAATGACAGGGGGTAGATCCGAGCAGTTCTTC.

This clonotype was seen a handful of times. The genes are TRBV6-9 and TRBJ2-7, with 8 bases that match TRBD1. The CDR3 runs 15 residues. The V gene end was trimmed by 3 bases and the J gene end by 2 bases; junction bases not matched to a gene: 6. The germline V gene has CDR1 MNHGY and CDR2 SVAAGI. CDR3 protein: CASSYPGQATYEQYF. CDR3 in DNA: TGTGCCAGCAGTTACCCGGGACAGGCGACCTACGAGCAGTACTTC.

Details on this clonotype: This sequence may be a read error, since a much larger clone differs from it by one base. The chain carries TRBV5-8 and TRBJ2-5; D unclear. There are 12 residues in the CDR3. Germline values: CDR1 SGHTS, CDR2 YDEGEE. The ends were cut back, 9 bases at V and 8 bases at J, with 17 bases in the middle. The chain's CDR3 is CANIPFGYTQYF. Here the CDR3 DNA reads TGTGCCAACATTCCTTTTGGGTACACCCAGTACTTC.

This clonotype has a single count. The V gene is TRBV29-1, the J gene TRBJ2-7, with 8 bases matching TRBD1. The junction had 1 base not matched to a gene; V was cut back by 3 bases and J by 0 bases. Germline values: CDR1 SQVTM, CDR2 ANQGSEA. CDR3 length equals 13 residues. Here the CDR3 reads CSVEDRDSYEQYF. The CDR3 DNA follows: TGCAGCGTTGAGGACAGGGACTCCTACGAGCAGTACTTC.

The chain has TRBV6-6 and TRBJ1-1; no reliable D call. V was clipped by 5 bases and J by 4 bases, with 17 bases between them. CDR3 length equals 15 residues. CDR1 is MNHNY and CDR2 is SVGAGI in the germline V gene (reference sequence). This chain's CDR3 is CASSPVGDLSTEAFF. CDR3 nucleotides: TGTGCCAGCAGTCCCGTCGGGGATTTGAGCACTGAAGCTTTCTTT.

In this sample, this clonotype turned up a few times. The chain has TRBV7-2 and TRBJ1-2; D is possibly TRBD1 (5 bases). Germline V gene data show CDR1 as SGHTA and CDR2 as FQGNSA. Trimming stripped 4 bases from V and 11 bases from J, with 14 bases between. The CDR3 contains 12 residues. In DNA form, the CDR3 reads TGTGCCAGCAGCTCCCGGACAATCAGTTACACCTTC. Residues: CASSSRTISYTF.

This clonotype was counted a few times. The rearrangement joins TRBV7-8 to TRBJ2-1; TRBD2 matches at 10 bases. Germline CDR1 reads SGHVS; CDR2 reads FQNEAQ. Trimming cost V 0 bases and J 4 bases; bases outside gene matches: 6. This CDR3 comprises 17 residues. The CDR3 sequence is CASSLAGAGGRYNEQFF. CDR3 sequence (DNA): TGTGCCAGCAGCTTAGCGGGAGCGGGGGGGAGATACAATGAGCAGTTCTTC.

The V gene is TRBV7-9, the J gene TRBJ2-7, with TRBD1 identical over 7 bases. Trimming cost V 5 bases and J 2 bases; bases outside gene matches: 9. The CDR3 runs to 15 residues. Germline assignment: CDR1 SEHNR and CDR2 FQNEAQ (reference sequence). The CDR3 is CASSTRTGPPYEQYF. DNA for the CDR3: TGTGCCAGCAGCACCAGGACAGGACCTCCCTACGAGCAGTACTTC.

The chain joins TRBV19 to TRBJ1-6; D may be TRBD1 (5 bases). With 5 bases removed from V and 9 bases from J, the gap between germline ends came to 11 bases. The germline gives CDR1 LNHDA, CDR2 SQIVND (reference sequence). This CDR3 region has 13 residues. CDR3: CASSWQGTSPLHF. The CDR3 DNA follows: TGTGCCAGTAGTTGGCAGGGAACTTCACCCCTCCACTTT.

The rearrangement links TRBV27 to TRBJ2-7; D remains unclear. With 5 bases removed from V and 3 bases from J, the gap between germline ends came to 11 bases. This CDR3 comprises 13 residues. CDR1 is MNHEY and CDR2 is SMNVEV in the germline V gene (reference sequence). CDR3 in amino acids: CASSITENYEQYF. CDR3 in DNA: TGTGCCAGCAGTATCACAGAGAACTACGAGCAGTACTTC.

This clonotype was seen ten or more times. The chain combines TRBV28 with TRBJ2-7, with 9 positions matching TRBD1. Germline V lookup: CDR1 MDHEN, CDR2 SYDVKM. J lost 3 bases, V lost 4 bases, and 10 bases had no gene match. The CDR3 is made up of 16 amino acids. CDR3 sequence reads: CASSSPGQGLFYEQYF. CDR3 DNA: TGTGCCAGCAGTTCACCGGGACAGGGACTCTTCTACGAGCAGTACTTC.

This clonotype was found a few times. V and J are TRBV4-1 and TRBJ2-5; 8 positions match TRBD2. CDR3 length: 17 residues. The trim removed 5 bases at V and 4 bases at J, leaving 15 bases unmatched. In germline, CDR1 is MGHRA, CDR2 YSYEKL. The CDR3 DNA reads as TGCGCCAGCAGCGCCCGGGGTAGCGGGGCCCCAGGAGAGACCCAGTACTTC. Residues: CASSARGSGAPGETQYF.

The chain combines TRBV5-6 with TRBJ1-5, with TRBD1 identical over 7 bases. CDR3 length: 14 amino acids. Germline CDR1 SGHDT, CDR2 YYEEEE. Unmatched junction bases numbered 7, after V lost 2 bases and J lost 8 bases. CDR3 coding DNA: TGTGCCAGCAGCTTCCTTGGAGGGGGCGAGCCCCAGCATTTT. Its protein product is CASSFLGGGEPQHF. Full variable domain (outside the CDR3, taken from reference TRBV5-6 and TRBJ1-5): DAGVTQSPTHLIKTRGQQVTLRCSPKSGHDTVSWYQQALGQGPQFIFQYYEEEERQRGNFPDRFSGHQFPNYSSELNVNALLLGDSALYLCASSFLGGGEPQHFGDGTRLSIL.

This clonotype was found a few times. The chain couples TRBV5-4 to TRBJ2-5; D is ambiguous. This CDR3 has 13 amino acids. From germline, CDR1 is SGHNT and CDR2 YYREEE (reference sequence). V lost 4 bases, J lost 1 base, and 8 bases lay in between. CDR3 sequence (DNA): TGTGCCAGCAGCCCAATTTCCCAAGAGACCCAGTACTTC. Encoded protein: CASSPISQETQYF.

A few counts support this clonotype. This chain uses TRBV19 with TRBJ2-7; D gene ambiguous. The CDR3 runs 14 residues. Germline CDR1 reads LNHDA; CDR2 reads SQIVND (reference sequence). The V gene lost 3 bases and the J gene lost 2 bases, with 11 bases spanning the gap. The CDR3 coding sequence is TGTGCCAGTAGTATCTCCCTCGATGCCTACGAGCAGTACTTC. This codes for CASSISLDAYEQYF.

The rearrangement uses TRBV19 and TRBJ2-3; D is possibly TRBD1 (6 bases). The V end lost 9 bases, the J end lost 0 bases, and 16 bases lay between the germline ends. The CDR3 totals 15 residues. CDR1 is LNHDA, CDR2 SQIVND, per germline (reference sequence). The CDR3 DNA reads as TGTGCCAGCTCAATGCGACAGGCTAGCACAGATACGCAGTATTTT. It is translated as CASSMRQASTDTQYF.

DNA of the CDR3: TGTGCCAGTAGTATAGTATCCTGGACTGGGGAGCTGTTTTTT. Its protein is CASSIVSWTGELFF. This chain uses TRBV19 with TRBJ2-2, with D possibly being TRBD2 (5 bases). This CDR3 is built from 14 residues. Trimming pared 1 base from V and 8 bases from J, leaving 11 bases between. Germline V gene data show CDR1 as LNHDA and CDR2 as SQIVND (reference sequence).

The chain is built from TRBV10-3 and TRBJ2-3, with a weak D call TRBD1 (5 bases). This CDR3 region has 13 residues. Trimming shortened V by 10 bases and J by 8 bases, and 19 bases separated the two germline ends. Per the germline V gene, CDR1 is ENHRY and CDR2 is SYGVKD. The CDR3 region is CATATDSPATQYF. The CDR3 DNA follows: TGTGCCACCGCGACAGATAGCCCGGCTACGCAGTATTTT.

The J gene is TRBJ2-1, the V gene TRBV27; 10 positions agree with TRBD2. Germline assignment: CDR1 MNHEY and CDR2 SMNVEV (reference sequence). This CDR3 comprises 16 residues. V was clipped by 5 bases and J by 6 bases; unmatched bases: 10. In nucleotides, the CDR3 is TGTGCCAGCAGTCCATCAGCGGGGGGGCAGGCCAATGAGCAGTTCTTC. This gives the protein CASSPSAGGQANEQFF.

The genes are TRBV5-5 and TRBJ2-1, with a possible D match to TRBD2 (5 bases). Germline V lookup: CDR1 SGHKS, CDR2 YYEKEE (reference sequence). V lost 3 bases, J lost 7 bases, and 11 bases lay in between. The CDR3 contains 13 residues. The chain's CDR3 is CASSSEGENEQFF. Here the CDR3 DNA reads TGTGCCAGCAGCTCCGAGGGTGAGAATGAGCAGTTCTTC.

The rearrangement links TRBV27 to TRBJ2-7, with D uncertain. Per the germline V gene, CDR1 is MNHEY and CDR2 is SMNVEV (reference sequence). The germline V and J ends were trimmed by 0 bases and 4 bases, with 7 bases remaining between them. The CDR3 runs to 13 residues. The CDR3 loop is CASSLSWIYEQYF. For the CDR3, the DNA is TGTGCCAGCAGTTTATCGTGGATTTACGAGCAGTACTTC.

This clonotype has a count of ten or more. The V call is TRBV2, the J call TRBJ1-1; no clear D. Trimming shortened V by 8 bases and J by 5 bases, and 9 bases separated the two germline ends. The CDR3 extends over 11 amino acids. CDR1 SNHLY and CDR2 FYNNEI come from the germline V gene. The CDR3 region is CASGEGTEAFF. In DNA form, the CDR3 reads TGTGCCAGCGGAGAGGGTACTGAAGCTTTCTTT.

The table lists this clonotype with a few counts. This chain connects TRBV19 to TRBJ2-1; 10 bases fit TRBD2. V trimming: 5 bases; J trimming: 3 bases; junction bases outside the gene matches: 7. CDR3 length: 16 residues. Germline V CDR1 and CDR2: LNHDA, SQIVND (reference sequence). This CDR3 reads CASSLILAGYYNEQFF. The DNA of the CDR3 is TGTGCCAGTAGTCTAATACTAGCGGGGTACTACAATGAGCAGTTCTTC.

This chain joins TRBV25-1 and TRBJ2-7; 7 nucleotides align to TRBD2. The germline CDR1 and CDR2 sequences are MGHDK and SYGVNS. The CDR3 has 10 residues. V lost 10 bases, J lost 7 bases, and 4 bases stayed unmatched. In nucleotides, the CDR3 is TGTGCCACCGGGGGAGGGGAGCAGTACTTC. This sequence encodes CATGGGEQYF.

This clonotype was counted many times. V usage is TRBV7-6 and J usage is TRBJ2-1; 8 positions match TRBD2. Germline lookup yields CDR1 SGHVS and CDR2 FNYEAQ. The trim removed 3 bases at V and 8 bases at J, leaving 9 bases unmatched. The CDR3 is 15 amino acids. CDR3 DNA: TGTGCCAGCAGCTTGGCCATAGGGACTAGGGATGAGCAGTTCTTC. As protein: CASSLAIGTRDEQFF. Full variable domain (missing parts from reference TRBV7-6 and TRBJ2-1): GAGVSQSPRYKVTKRGQDVALRCDPISGHVSLYWYRQALGQGPEFLTYFNYEAQQDKSGLPNDRFSAERPEGSISTLTIQRTEQRDSAMYRCASSLAIGTRDEQFFGPGTRLTVL.

The gene calls are TRBV24-1 and TRBJ1-6; D perhaps matches TRBD1 (5 bases). Between the trimmed V and J ends, which lost 4 bases and 0 bases, there was a span of 12 bases. Germline-derived CDR1 and CDR2 are KGHDR and SFDVKD. This CDR3 spans 17 amino acids. CDR3 residues: CATSDLGRSSYNSPLHF. CDR3 DNA sequence: TGTGCCACCAGTGACCTGGGACGGAGCTCCTATAATTCACCCCTCCACTTT.

This clonotype has only a few counts. The rearrangement links TRBV12-3 or TRBV12-4 to TRBJ1-5; D is uncertain. The V end lost 4 bases, the J end lost 3 bases, and 7 bases lay between the germline ends. CDR3 length: 13 amino acids. CDR3 sequence reads: CASSSQNNQPQHF. The CDR3 nucleotides read TGTGCCAGCAGTTCCCAGAACAATCAGCCCCAGCATTTT.

This clonotype has more than one count but fewer than ten. As DNA, the CDR3 is TGTGCCAGCAGCCCGGGGGGGTACTCCTACGAGCAGTACTTC. Translated, it gives CASSPGGYSYEQYF. The J gene is TRBJ2-7, the V gene TRBV7-9, with 8 bases aligning to TRBD2. The CDR3 totals 14 residues. Germline V lookup: CDR1 SEHNR, CDR2 FQNEAQ (reference sequence). The junction had 3 bases not matched to a gene; V was cut back by 5 bases and J by 0 bases. Filled out from reference TRBV7-9 and TRBJ2-7, the complete variable domain reads DTGVSQNPRHKITKRGQNVTFRCDPISEHNRLYWYRQTLGQGPEFLTYFQNEAQLEKSRLLSDRFSAERPKGSFSTLEIQRTEQGDSAMYLCASSPGGYSYEQYFGPGTRLTVT.

V gene TRBV5-4 combines with J gene TRBJ2-4; D possibly corresponds to TRBD2 (5 bases). V gave up 0 bases and J gave up 7 bases, with 14 bases separating them. The CDR3 extends over 15 amino acids. Germline loops: CDR1 SGHNT, CDR2 YYREEE (reference sequence). CDR3 in amino acids: CASSLESRGENIQYF. The DNA of the CDR3 is TGTGCCAGCAGCTTGGAGTCCCGGGGTGAGAACATTCAGTACTTC.

This clonotype was recorded many times. The genes are TRBV5-6 and TRBJ1-6; 9 bases map to TRBD1. CDR1 and CDR2 from the germline V gene are SGHDT and YYEEEE. V shed 3 bases and J 7 bases; nucleotides not matched to a gene: 8. The CDR3 contains 16 residues. CDR3 region: CASSSQRGQGNSPLHF. DNA of the CDR3: TGTGCCAGCAGCTCCCAGCGAGGACAGGGGAATTCACCCCTCCACTTT.

This clonotype was recorded at least ten times. CDR3 DNA: TGTGCCAGCAGCTTAGCGGGTTACGTGCGAGGAACAGATACGCAGTATTTT. This translates into CASSLAGYVRGTDTQYF. This sequence joins TRBV7-2 and TRBJ2-3; D is ambiguous. The germline gives CDR1 SGHTA, CDR2 FQGNSA. The CDR3 is made up of 17 amino acids. V shed 0 bases and J shed 3 bases, with 16 bases lying between them.